The rows below give T cell receptor beta chains drawn from one sample of a study of blood T cell repertoires in COVID-19. Assay used: immunoSEQ multiplex PCR; TCRdb lists only in-frame clones, some missing. The data show approximately 140,000 clones, approximately 89% seen once. Sequenced material: peripheral blood. These receptor sequences come from a man aged 60-69 years with active or convalescent COVID-19. Each CDR3 is given with its conserved first and last residue. The order of the fields is V gene, clone size, CDR3 length, J gene, D gene, CDR3 protein, CDR3 DNA. The D gene is left open where the match is weak. Clone size appears in some rows only: once, few, many, or a class for an expanded clone.

TRBV2	-	13	TRBJ1-5	-	CASSLDSNQPQHF	TGTGCCAGCAGCCTCGACAGTAATCAGCCCCAGCATTTT
TRBV29-1	-	14	TRBJ1-3	-	CSVGGKASGNTIYF	TGCAGCGTTGGAGGGAAGGCATCGGGAAACACCATATATTTT
TRBV7-2	-	14	TRBJ1-2	TRBD1	CASSPGGRVYGYTF	TGTGCCAGCAGCCCAGGGGGCCGGGTCTATGGCTACACCTTC
TRBV4-2	-	15	TRBJ2-1	-	CASSQDGSSYNEQFF	TGTGCCAGCAGCCAAGATGGGAGCTCCTACAATGAGCAGTTCTTC
TRBV7-9	-	15	TRBJ2-1	TRBD2	CASSLGTSGRFEQFF	TGTGCCAGCAGCTTAGGGACTAGCGGGAGGTTTGAGCAGTTCTTC
TRBV7-8	-	15	TRBJ1-1	TRBD1	CASSPRQGAGTEAFF	TGTGCCAGCAGCCCCAGACAGGGGGCAGGAACTGAAGCTTTCTTT
TRBV28	once	19	TRBJ2-2	TRBD2	CASRDGLIWEGLVTGELFF	TGTGCCAGCAGAGACGGCCTTATATGGGAGGGCCTAGTCACCGGGGAGCTGTTTTTT
TRBV5-6	-	16	TRBJ1-1	TRBD1	CASSLIQGQVNTEAFF	TGTGCCAGCAGCTTGATTCAGGGACAGGTGAACACTGAAGCTTTCTTT
TRBV9	-	14	TRBJ2-7	-	CASSANSGGSEQYF	TGTGCCAGCAGCGCCAACTCAGGAGGGAGCGAGCAGTACTTC
TRBV25-1	-	12	TRBJ2-7	TRBD1	CATTGIYYEQYF	TGTGCCACGACAGGGATTTACTACGAGCAGTACTTC
TRBV5-1	-	14	TRBJ2-5	-	CASSFLQSSETQYF	TGCGCCAGCAGCTTCCTCCAGTCATCCGAGACCCAGTACTTC
TRBV28	-	14	TRBJ1-6	TRBD1	CASSLSRGLSPLHF	TGTGCCAGCAGTTTATCAAGGGGGCTCTCACCCCTCCACTTT
TRBV6-5	once	15	TRBJ2-3	TRBD1	CASTAGQVGADTQYF	TGTGCCAGCACCGCGGGACAGGTCGGAGCAGATACGCAGTATTTT
TRBV18	-	13	TRBJ1-5	-	CASSPFTDQPQHF	TGTGCCAGCTCACCATTTACGGATCAGCCCCAGCATTTT
TRBV18	-	14	TRBJ2-5	TRBD1	CASSRDSSQETQYF	TGTGCCAGCTCCCGGGACAGCTCGCAAGAGACCCAGTACTTC
TRBV18	-	15	TRBJ2-1	TRBD2	CASSPGTGGPNEQFF	TGTGCCAGCTCACCGGGTACGGGAGGGCCTAATGAGCAGTTCTTC
TRBV24-1	-	17	TRBJ2-2	TRBD2	CATSDPASGINTGELFF	TGTGCCACCAGTGACCCCGCTAGCGGGATAAACACCGGGGAGCTGTTTTTT
TRBV10-3	-	16	TRBJ2-5	-	CAISSGVQRRGETQYF	TGTGCCATCAGTTCCGGGGTACAGAGGCGGGGAGAGACCCAGTACTTC